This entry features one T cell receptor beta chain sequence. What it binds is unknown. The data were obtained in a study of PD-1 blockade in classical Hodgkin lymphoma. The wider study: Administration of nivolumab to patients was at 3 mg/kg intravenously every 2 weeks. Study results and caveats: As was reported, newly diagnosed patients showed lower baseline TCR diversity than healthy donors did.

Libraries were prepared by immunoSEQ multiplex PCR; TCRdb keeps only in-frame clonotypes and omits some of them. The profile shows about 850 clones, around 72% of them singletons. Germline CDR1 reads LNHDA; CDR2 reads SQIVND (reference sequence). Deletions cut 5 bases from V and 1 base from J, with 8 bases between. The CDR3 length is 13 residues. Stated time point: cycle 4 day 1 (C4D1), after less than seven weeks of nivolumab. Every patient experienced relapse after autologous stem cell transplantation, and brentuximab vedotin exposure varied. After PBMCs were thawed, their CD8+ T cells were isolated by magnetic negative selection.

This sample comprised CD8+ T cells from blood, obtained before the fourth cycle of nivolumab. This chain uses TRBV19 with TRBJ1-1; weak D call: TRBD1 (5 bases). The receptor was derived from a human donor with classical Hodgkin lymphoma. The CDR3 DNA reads TGTGCCAGTAGTCGGGACGGGAACACTGAAGCTTTCTTT. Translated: CASSRDGNTEAFF.